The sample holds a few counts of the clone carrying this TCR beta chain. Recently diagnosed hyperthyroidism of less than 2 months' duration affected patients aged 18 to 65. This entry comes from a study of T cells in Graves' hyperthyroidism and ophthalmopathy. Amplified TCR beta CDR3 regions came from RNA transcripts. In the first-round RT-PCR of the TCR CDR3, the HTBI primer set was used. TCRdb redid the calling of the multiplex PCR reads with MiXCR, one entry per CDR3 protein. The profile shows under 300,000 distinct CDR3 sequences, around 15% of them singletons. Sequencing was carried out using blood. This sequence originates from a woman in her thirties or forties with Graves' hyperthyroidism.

CDR3 DNA: TGTGCCAGCAGCCTCGGGACAGGAGGTCCGTCGGGGGCCAACGTCCTGACTTTC. Translation: CASSLGTGGPSGANVLTF. The chain has TRBV6-2 or TRBV6-3 and TRBJ2-6, with 8 bases fitting TRBD1. Trimming removed 6 bases from V and 4 bases from J; junction bases left unmatched: 14. Germline V gives CDR1 MNHEY, CDR2 SVGEGT. This CDR3 region has 18 residues.